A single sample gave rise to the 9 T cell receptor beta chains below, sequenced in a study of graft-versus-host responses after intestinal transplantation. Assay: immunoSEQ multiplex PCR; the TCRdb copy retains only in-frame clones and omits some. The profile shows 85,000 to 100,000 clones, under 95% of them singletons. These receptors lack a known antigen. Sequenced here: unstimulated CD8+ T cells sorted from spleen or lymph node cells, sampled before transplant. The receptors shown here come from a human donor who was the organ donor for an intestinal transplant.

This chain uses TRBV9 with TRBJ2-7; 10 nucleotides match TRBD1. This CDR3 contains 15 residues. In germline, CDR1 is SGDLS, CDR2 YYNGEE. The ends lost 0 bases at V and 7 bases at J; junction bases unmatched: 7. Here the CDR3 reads CASSVAPGQGREQYF. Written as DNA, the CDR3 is TGTGCCAGCAGCGTAGCCCCGGGACAGGGGAGAGAGCAGTACTTC.

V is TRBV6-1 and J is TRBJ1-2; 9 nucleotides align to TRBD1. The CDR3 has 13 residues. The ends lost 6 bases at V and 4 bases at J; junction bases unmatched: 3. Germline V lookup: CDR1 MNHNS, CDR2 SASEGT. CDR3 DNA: TGTGCCAGCAGGCCGGGACAGGGCTATGGCTACACCTTC. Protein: CASRPGQGYGYTF.

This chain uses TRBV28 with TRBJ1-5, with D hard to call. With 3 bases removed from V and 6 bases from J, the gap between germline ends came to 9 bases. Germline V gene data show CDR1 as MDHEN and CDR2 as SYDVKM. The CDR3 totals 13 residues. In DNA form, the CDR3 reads TGTGCCAGCAGTTTGGGAGAAGGTCAGCCCCAGCATTTT. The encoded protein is CASSLGEGQPQHF.

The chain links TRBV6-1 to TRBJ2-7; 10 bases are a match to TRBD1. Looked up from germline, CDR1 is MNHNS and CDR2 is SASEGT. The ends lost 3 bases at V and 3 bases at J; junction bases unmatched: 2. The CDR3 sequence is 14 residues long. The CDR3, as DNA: TGTGCCAGCAGTGACTGGACAGGGGGCTACGAGCAGTACTTC. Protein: CASSDWTGGYEQYF.

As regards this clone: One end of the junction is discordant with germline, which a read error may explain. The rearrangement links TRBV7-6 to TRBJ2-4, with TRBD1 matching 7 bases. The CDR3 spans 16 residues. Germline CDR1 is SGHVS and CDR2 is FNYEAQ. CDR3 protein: CASSPPPGTAENIQYF. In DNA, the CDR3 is TGTGCCAGCAGCCCACCCCCGGGGACAGCCGAAAACATTCAGTACTTC.

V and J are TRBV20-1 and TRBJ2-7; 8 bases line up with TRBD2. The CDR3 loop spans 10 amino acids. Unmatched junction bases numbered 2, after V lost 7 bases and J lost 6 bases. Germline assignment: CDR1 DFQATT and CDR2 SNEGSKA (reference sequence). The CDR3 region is CSVGGGEQYF. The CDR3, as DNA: TGCAGTGTCGGGGGGGGCGAGCAGTACTTC.

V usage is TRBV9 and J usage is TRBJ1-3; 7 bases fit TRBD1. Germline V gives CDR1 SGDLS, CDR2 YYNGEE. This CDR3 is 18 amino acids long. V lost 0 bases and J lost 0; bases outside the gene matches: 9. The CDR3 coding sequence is TGTGCCAGCAGCGTAGATCGGACAGGAGCCGACTCTGGAAACACCATATATTTT. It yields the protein CASSVDRTGADSGNTIYF. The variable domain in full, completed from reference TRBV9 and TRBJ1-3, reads DSGVTQTPKHLITATGQRVTLRCSPRSGDLSVYWYQQSLDQGLQFLIQYYNGEERAKGNILERFSAQQFPDLHSELNLSSLELGDSALYFCASSVDRTGADSGNTIYFGEGSWLTVV.

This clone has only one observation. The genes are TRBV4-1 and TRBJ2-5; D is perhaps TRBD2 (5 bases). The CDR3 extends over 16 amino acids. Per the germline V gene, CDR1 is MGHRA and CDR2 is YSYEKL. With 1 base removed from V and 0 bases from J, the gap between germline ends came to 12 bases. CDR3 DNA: TGCGCCAGCAGCCAAGGTAGAGGGTCGTACCAAGAGACCCAGTACTTC. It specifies CASSQGRGSYQETQYF.

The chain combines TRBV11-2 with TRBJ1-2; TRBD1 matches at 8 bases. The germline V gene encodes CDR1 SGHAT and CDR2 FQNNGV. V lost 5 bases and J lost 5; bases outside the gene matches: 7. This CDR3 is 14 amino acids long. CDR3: CASSPWDRTYGYTF. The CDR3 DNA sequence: TGTGCCAGCAGCCCATGGGACAGGACTTATGGCTACACCTTC.